The entry below gives a single TCR beta chain sequence along with its context. The length of the CDR3 is 15 residues. Trimming pared 3 bases from V and 1 base from J, leaving 12 bases between. Germline V gene data show CDR1 as KGHSH and CDR2 as LQKENI. The data derive from a study of cytomegalovirus exposure and HLA in healthy donors. Measured with immunoSEQ multiplex PCR; TCRdb has only the in-frame clones, and not every one. The table has 90,000 to 150,000 clones, 85% to 90% seen once. This TCR came from a woman between 18 and 30 years old in good health and CMV-seropositive. Sequenced input: PBMCs. V usage is TRBV18 and J usage is TRBJ1-1; D is uncertain. CDR3 amino acids: CASSPDIAGNTEAFF. CDR3 bases: TGTGCCAGCTCACCCGACATTGCAGGGAACACTGAAGCTTTCTTT.